This T cell receptor (beta chain) was observed in a study of T-cell reconstitution after alpha-beta-depleted transplantation in children. V shed 0 bases and J shed 4 bases, with 8 bases lying between them. Per the germline V gene, CDR1 is SGHRS and CDR2 is YFSETQ. This CDR3 has 15 residues. Construction of the TCRbeta library involved unique molecular identifiers. TCRdb itself ran the PCR reads through MiXCR, one entry per CDR3 protein. The sample gives about 540,000 distinct CDR3 sequences, around 18% of which show up once; more than 2.5% is in the top ten. The chain joins TRBV5-1 to TRBJ1-6, with D perhaps TRBD1 (5 bases). This TCR derives from a human donor who donated a stem cell graft to a child with acute lymphoblastic leukemia. The material sequenced was PBMCs from the stem cell graft donor, taken from the stem cell graft. The CDR3 nucleotides read TGCGCCAGCAGCTTGGACGGGACGTATAATTCACCCCTCCACTTT. This encodes CASSLDGTYNSPLHF. Full variable domain (rest looked up from reference TRBV5-1 and TRBJ1-6): KAGVTQTPRYLIKTRGQQVTLSCSPISGHRSVSWYQQTPGQGLQFLFEYFSETQRNKGNFPGRFSGRQFSNSRSEMNVSTLELGDSALYLCASSLDGTYNSPLHFGNGTRLTVT.